A single sample gave rise to the 28 T cell receptor beta chains below, sequenced in a study of PD-1 blockade in classical Hodgkin lymphoma. Some clones are missing from TCRdb's copy, which holds only in-frame ones; the method was immunoSEQ multiplex PCR. The sample shows about 23,000 clones, roughly 90% of them seen only once. Time point reported: cycle 4 day 1 (C4D1), after more than five weeks of nivolumab. With no exception, relapse followed autologous stem cell transplantation in all patients, and brentuximab vedotin exposure varied. This material consisted of peripheral blood mononuclear cells (PBMCs), taken before the fourth cycle of nivolumab. The receptors stem from a human donor with classical Hodgkin lymphoma.

This chain links TRBV5-5 with TRBJ1-1, with D possibly matching TRBD1 (5 bases). Deletions cut 6 bases from V and 0 bases from J, with 9 bases between. This CDR3 region has 13 residues. The germline V gene has CDR1 SGHKS and CDR2 YYEKEE (reference sequence). DNA of the CDR3: TGTGCCAGCAAGGGGAATTTGAACACTGAAGCTTTCTTT. It specifies CASKGNLNTEAFF.

This sequence joins TRBV19 and TRBJ1-6; TRBD1 is a possible D gene (6 bases). V lost 0 bases, J lost 4 bases, and 19 bases lay in between. CDR1 is LNHDA, CDR2 SQIVND, per germline (reference sequence). This CDR3 is built from 19 residues. CDR3 protein: CASSIDWGGRGRYNSPLHF. The CDR3 DNA sequence: TGTGCCAGTAGTATAGATTGGGGGGGCAGGGGCCGTTATAATTCACCCCTCCACTTT. The entire variable domain, with the rest obtained from reference TRBV19 and TRBJ1-6, is as follows: DGGITQSPKYLFRKEGQNVTLSCEQNLNHDAMYWYRQDPGQGLRLIYYSQIVNDFQKGDIAEGYSVSREKKESFPLTVTSAQKNPTAFYLCASSIDWGGRGRYNSPLHFGNGTRLTVT.

This sequence joins TRBV19 and TRBJ1-6, with D tentatively TRBD1 (6 bases). Germline CDR1 and CDR2: LNHDA and SQIVND (reference sequence). Between the trimmed V and J ends, which lost 6 bases and 7 bases, there was a span of 13 bases. The CDR3 is 14 amino acids. CDR3 sequence: CASRSGQRNSPLHF. CDR3 in DNA: TGTGCCAGTAGATCCGGACAGAGGAATTCACCCCTCCACTTT.

The V call is TRBV29-1, the J call TRBJ2-2, with D unclear. V lost 2 bases, J lost 2 bases, and 0 bases lay in between. The CDR3 is 11 residues long. The germline V gene encodes CDR1 SQVTM and CDR2 ANQGSEA. The CDR3 here is CSVENTGELFF. The CDR3 DNA is TGCAGCGTTGAAAACACCGGGGAGCTGTTTTTT.

CDR3 DNA sequence: TGCGCCAGCACCATATCAGGGGGCGCAGGGAACACCGGGGAGCTGTTTTTT. Translating gives CASTISGGAGNTGELFF. The V call is TRBV4-1, the J call TRBJ2-2; the match to TRBD1 covers 8 bases. CDR3 length equals 17 residues. Germline V gene sequence: CDR1 MGHRA, CDR2 YSYEKL. V lost 7 bases, J lost 1 base, and 11 bases stayed unmatched.

This chain joins TRBV5-5 and TRBJ2-3; D gene uncertain. Per germline, CDR1 SGHKS and CDR2 YYEKEE (reference sequence). V gave up 0 bases and J gave up 5 bases, with 4 bases separating them. CDR3 length: 12 residues. The CDR3 nucleotides read TGTGCCAGCAGCTTGGTGGGAGATACGCAGTATTTT. This encodes CASSLVGDTQYF.

The V and J genes are TRBV5-1 and TRBJ2-7; 7 nucleotides agree with TRBD1. CDR1 and CDR2 (germline): SGHRS, YFSETQ. After removal of 0 bases from V and 3 bases from J, the junction contained 3 bases not matched to a gene. The CDR3 contains 14 residues. This CDR3 is CASSLVTGSYEQYF. The CDR3 bases are TGCGCCAGCAGCTTGGTGACAGGGAGCTACGAGCAGTACTTC.

This clone was seen a single time. The chain links TRBV5-4 to TRBJ2-2; D possibly corresponds to TRBD1 (6 bases). From germline, CDR1 is SGHNT and CDR2 YYREEE (reference sequence). CDR3 length: 16 residues. With 1 base removed from V and 4 bases from J, the gap between germline ends came to 14 bases. The CDR3 reads CASSLLAGASTGELFF. CDR3 sequence (DNA): TGTGCCAGCAGCTTGTTGGCAGGGGCAAGCACCGGGGAGCTGTTTTTT. Filled out from reference TRBV5-4 and TRBJ2-2, the complete variable domain reads ETGVTQSPTHLIKTRGQQVTLRCSSQSGHNTVSWYQQALGQGPQFIFQYYREEENGRGNFPPRFSGLQFPNYSSELNVNALELDDSALYLCASSLLAGASTGELFFGEGSRLTVL.

This clone was observed a few times. The V and J genes are TRBV5-4 and TRBJ2-5; D is unclear. Germline V gene sequence: CDR1 SGHNT, CDR2 YYREEE (reference sequence). The CDR3 consists of 11 residues. Trimming left V 4 bases short and J 3 bases short, with 4 bases between. The CDR3 spells CASSLEETQYF. In nucleotides, the CDR3 is TGTGCCAGCAGCCTAGAAGAGACCCAGTACTTC. The full variable domain, with the rest looked up from reference TRBV5-4 and TRBJ2-5, is ETGVTQSPTHLIKTRGQQVTLRCSSQSGHNTVSWYQQALGQGPQFIFQYYREEENGRGNFPPRFSGLQFPNYSSELNVNALELDDSALYLCASSLEETQYFGPGTRLLVL.

This clone was seen only once. The rearrangement links TRBV30 to TRBJ1-3; unclear D gene. The CDR3 covers 12 residues. The germline CDR1 and CDR2 sequences are GTSNPN and SVGIG (reference sequence). The V end was cut by 2 bases, the J end by 3 bases, with 5 bases between. CDR3 protein: CAWSSGGNTIYF. In nucleotides, the CDR3 is TGTGCCTGGAGTTCGGGTGGAAACACCATATATTTT.

Written as DNA, the CDR3 is TGTGCCAGCAGCTTTAACAGGGTACACGAGCAGTACTTC. As protein: CASSFNRVHEQYF. The V call is TRBV11-2, the J call TRBJ2-7; D might be TRBD1 (6 bases). Trimming removed 3 bases from V and 5 bases from J, with 11 bases in between. The CDR3 spans 13 residues. CDR1 and CDR2 (germline): SGHAT, FQNNGV.

The count of this clone is one. The chain couples TRBV7-2 to TRBJ2-7, with 7 bases identical to TRBD2. Losses at the gene ends were 1 base for V and 5 bases for J; bases not matched to a gene: 5. This CDR3 comprises 14 residues. The V gene's germline CDR1 is SGHTA and CDR2 FQGNSA. The CDR3: CASSLGGGPHEQYF. For the CDR3, the DNA is TGTGCCAGCAGCTTAGGGGGAGGGCCGCACGAGCAGTACTTC.

V gene TRBV5-1 combines with J gene TRBJ1-4, with D tentatively TRBD1 (6 bases). The V end was cut by 4 bases, the J end by 0 bases, with 16 bases between. Per the germline V gene, CDR1 is SGHRS and CDR2 is YFSETQ. This CDR3 comprises 17 residues. CDR3 DNA: TGCGCCAGCAGCCCCCAGGGGCTCGGGGCAACTAATGAAAAACTGTTTTTT. As protein: CASSPQGLGATNEKLFF. The full variable domain, completed using reference TRBV5-1 and TRBJ1-4, is KAGVTQTPRYLIKTRGQQVTLSCSPISGHRSVSWYQQTPGQGLQFLFEYFSETQRNKGNFPGRFSGRQFSNSRSEMNVSTLELGDSALYLCASSPQGLGATNEKLFFGSGTQLSVL.

The rearrangement uses TRBV19 and TRBJ1-2; possible D gene TRBD1, 5 bases. The V end lost 3 bases, the J end lost 9 bases, and 17 bases lay between the germline ends. Germline CDR1 is LNHDA and CDR2 is SQIVND (reference sequence). The CDR3 has 14 residues. The CDR3 coding sequence is TGTGCCAGTAGTATCTCCGGGACCGCCGCTAGCTACACCTTC. Its translation is CASSISGTAASYTF.

The chain carries TRBV27 and TRBJ2-1; 7 bases map to TRBD1. The trim removed 6 bases at V and 0 bases at J, leaving 5 bases unmatched. The CDR3 runs 15 residues. Looked up from germline, CDR1 is MNHEY and CDR2 is SMNVEV (reference sequence). CDR3 nucleotides: TGTGCCAGCAGACCCGGGACAGACTCCTACAATGAGCAGTTCTTC. Encoded protein: CASRPGTDSYNEQFF.

The table lists this clone with a count of one. This sequence joins TRBV7-9 and TRBJ2-7, with D perhaps matching TRBD2 (6 bases). The CDR3 length is 16 residues. V was cut by 5 bases and J by 2 bases, with 19 bases left in between. CDR1 and CDR2 from the germline V gene are SEHNR and FQNEAQ (reference sequence). The DNA for the CDR3 is TGTGCCAGCAGCCTCCGCTTGGGACTCCAAGCCTACGAGCAGTACTTC. Translating gives CASSLRLGLQAYEQYF.

V usage is TRBV7-9 and J usage is TRBJ2-7; D may be TRBD1 (6 bases). CDR1 is SEHNR and CDR2 is FQNEAQ in the germline V gene (reference sequence). CDR3 size: 12 residues. The V gene lost 8 bases and the J gene lost 4 bases, with 12 bases spanning the gap. Written as DNA, the CDR3 is TGTGCCAGCGGTAACAGGGAATACGAGCAGTACTTC. Translation gives CASGNREYEQYF.

The V call is TRBV6-5, the J call TRBJ1-1; D not resolved. The CDR3 runs to 14 residues. Germline loops: CDR1 MNHEY, CDR2 SVGAGI. The V and J ends lost 7 bases and 3 bases respectively, with 15 bases between them. CDR3: CASMIWVEHTEAFF. For the CDR3, the DNA is TGTGCCAGCATGATCTGGGTGGAGCACACTGAAGCTTTCTTT.

CDR3 residues: CASSLRQGARILNTEAFF. In nucleotides, the CDR3 is TGTGCCAGCAGCTTGCGACAGGGGGCCCGAATATTGAACACTGAAGCTTTCTTT. The chain carries TRBV11-2 and TRBJ1-1, with 10 bases identical to TRBD1. The length of the CDR3 is 18 residues. V was pared by 3 bases and J by 0 bases, with 10 bases of the junction left unmatched. CDR1 is SGHAT, CDR2 FQNNGV, per germline.

This clone was seen a single time. The junction shows a germline mismatch at one end, possibly a read error. The rearrangement links TRBV5-1 to TRBJ1-3; D call uncertain. This CDR3 region has 18 residues. Germline V CDR1 and CDR2: SGHRS, YFSETQ. CDR3 residues: CTSSLVSLRPKSGNTIYF. CDR3 coding DNA: TGCACCAGCAGCTTGGTGAGCCTGAGACCAAAATCTGGAAACACCATATATTTT.

The V call is TRBV13, the J call TRBJ2-5, with 9 bases that match TRBD2. Germline loops: CDR1 PRHDT, CDR2 FYEKMQ (reference sequence). This CDR3 has 18 amino acids. J gave up 1 base and V 0 bases, and 9 bases lay outside the gene matches. CDR3 in DNA: TGTGCCAGCAGCTTAGGGGTCCGAGCGGGAGGCTTCCAAGAGACCCAGTACTTC. This translates into CASSLGVRAGGFQETQYF.

This sequence joins TRBV2 and TRBJ2-5; D not certain. Germline CDR1 is SNHLY and CDR2 is FYNNEI. This CDR3 has 15 amino acids. V was clipped by 4 bases and J by 1 base, with 13 bases between them. The CDR3 region has the DNA TGTGCCAGCAGTGTAACTCGAGGCCCCCAAGAGACCCAGTACTTC. Translation gives CASSVTRGPQETQYF.

This clone appeared a few times. The chain carries TRBV19 and TRBJ1-5; D not certain. Trimming pared 7 bases from V and 1 base from J, leaving 14 bases between. This CDR3 comprises 15 residues. Germline CDR1 and CDR2: LNHDA and SQIVND (reference sequence). The chain's CDR3 is CASIEGGKSNQPQHF. CDR3 bases: TGTGCCAGTATAGAGGGAGGGAAAAGCAATCAGCCCCAGCATTTT.

The table lists this clone with a few counts. The chain recombines TRBV19 with TRBJ2-2; D gene uncertain. There are 15 residues in the CDR3. Germline-derived CDR1 and CDR2 are LNHDA and SQIVND (reference sequence). The germline V and J ends were trimmed by 3 bases and 3 bases, with 11 bases remaining between them. The CDR3 loop is CASSMGTVHTGELFF. DNA for the CDR3: TGTGCCAGTAGTATGGGTACAGTCCACACCGGGGAGCTGTTTTTT.

This chain connects TRBV5-1 to TRBJ2-5, with D perhaps TRBD1 (5 bases). CDR1 SGHRS and CDR2 YFSETQ come from the germline V gene. The germline V and J ends were trimmed by 0 bases and 4 bases, with 10 bases remaining between them. The CDR3 has 14 residues. This chain's CDR3 is CASSLEGLGETQYF. DNA of the CDR3: TGCGCCAGCAGCTTGGAGGGGTTGGGAGAGACCCAGTACTTC.

J is TRBJ2-7 and V is TRBV5-1; TRBD2 agrees at 7 bases. CDR1 SGHRS and CDR2 YFSETQ come from the germline V gene. This CDR3 region has 17 residues. V gave up 4 bases and J gave up 3 bases; unmatched junction bases: 16. For the CDR3, the DNA is TGCGCCAGCAGCCTTTCCCTCTTAACCCGGGAGGACTACGAGCAGTACTTC. Its protein product is CASSLSLLTREDYEQYF.

CDR3 loop: CAWSAGTAYEQYF. The DNA of the CDR3 is TGTGCCTGGAGTGCCGGGACGGCCTACGAGCAGTACTTC. This sequence joins TRBV30 and TRBJ2-7, with D possibly called TRBD1 or TRBD2 (5 bases each). The CDR3 covers 13 residues. Trimming stripped 1 base from V and 2 bases from J, with 9 bases between. CDR1 is GTSNPN, CDR2 SVGIG, per germline (reference sequence).

J is TRBJ1-1 and V is TRBV6-6; the D is unclear. Trimming removed 0 bases at V and 4 bases at J, with 12 bases between. This CDR3 has 15 amino acids. Looked up from germline, CDR1 is MNHNY and CDR2 is SVGAGI (reference sequence). The CDR3, as DNA: TGTGCCAGCAGTTACTCGAGGACTGGCAGCACTGAAGCTTTCTTT. Its protein product is CASSYSRTGSTEAFF.